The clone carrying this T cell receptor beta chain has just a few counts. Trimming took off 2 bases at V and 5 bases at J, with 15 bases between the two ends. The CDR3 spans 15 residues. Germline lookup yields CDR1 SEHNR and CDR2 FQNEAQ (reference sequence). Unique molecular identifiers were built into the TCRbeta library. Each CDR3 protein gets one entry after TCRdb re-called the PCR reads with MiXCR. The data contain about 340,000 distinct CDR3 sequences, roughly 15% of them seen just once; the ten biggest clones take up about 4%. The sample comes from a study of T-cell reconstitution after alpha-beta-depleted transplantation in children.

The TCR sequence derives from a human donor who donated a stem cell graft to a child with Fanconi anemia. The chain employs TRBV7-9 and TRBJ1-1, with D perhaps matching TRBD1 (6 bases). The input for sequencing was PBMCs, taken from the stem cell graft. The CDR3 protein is CASSLRSGAQTEAFF. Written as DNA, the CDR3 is TGTGCCAGCAGCTTACGGTCGGGGGCGCAGACTGAAGCTTTCTTT.